The clone carrying this TCR beta chain was recorded many times. The antigen is undetermined. TCR beta CDR3 regions were amplified from RNA transcripts. An initial RT-PCR round employing HTBI primers preceded a second-round multiplex PCR. TCRdb reprocessed the multiplex PCR reads with MiXCR, giving one entry per CDR3 protein. The sample holds 350,000 or so distinct CDR3 sequences, about a sixth seen once. Trimming cost V 4 bases and J 9 bases; bases outside gene matches: 3. Germline CDR1 and CDR2: ENHRY and SYGVKD. The CDR3 is 14 residues long. These data are taken from a study of Graves' ophthalmopathy and Graves' hyperthyroidism. At the level of the study: At the time of initial diagnosis and before any treatment, peripheral blood was collected.

Study-level results: Using 13 signatures, a model distinguished ophthalmopathy from stable hyperthyroidism, reaching around 86% sensitivity and approximately 81% specificity. With around 65% sensitivity and approximately 72% specificity, the model predicted ophthalmopathy progression. Blood also harbored most expanded thyroid clonotypes above 0.001 frequency.

Sequenced: peripheral blood. V usage is TRBV10-3 and J usage is TRBJ1-6; TRBD1 matches at 10 bases. The receptor was derived from an adult man with Graves' ophthalmopathy. The CDR3 loop reads CAISAGQGSSPLHF. The CDR3 coding sequence is TGTGCCATCAGTGCGGGACAGGGGAGTTCACCCCTCCACTTT.